This record concerns one T cell receptor (beta chain) sequence. Its specificity is unknown. The data stem from a study of CD8+ T cells in alopecia areata. Study as a whole: Oral tofacitinib, 5 to 10 mg twice daily, was given in an open-label trial. Study results and limitations: Among the cells sequenced in scalp samples are also the resident alphabeta T cells of normal skin. Under tofacitinib, numerous expanded lesional clonotypes remained detectable in scalp and blood.

As the sequencing template, cDNA was produced by extracting RNA and reverse transcribing it. Clones were read by immunoSEQ multiplex PCR, and TCRdb kept only the in-frame ones, dropping some. The data show around 300,000 clones, roughly 63% seen once. V lost 0 bases and J 0 bases, leaving 10 bases between the germline ends. The CDR3 contains 16 residues. From germline, CDR1 is SGDLS and CDR2 YYNGEE. The sample's treatment: oral pan-JAK inhibitor, 5-10 mg twice daily. The input for sequencing was CD4+ T cells sorted from blood, taken around week 53, from a patient treated with tofacitinib. The V call is TRBV9, the J call TRBJ2-4; D is ambiguous. This clonotype was obtained from a human donor with alopecia areata. The CDR3 sequence: CASSVGRTLAKNIQYF. The CDR3 DNA reads as TGTGCCAGCAGCGTAGGAAGAACTCTAGCCAAAAACATTCAGTACTTC.